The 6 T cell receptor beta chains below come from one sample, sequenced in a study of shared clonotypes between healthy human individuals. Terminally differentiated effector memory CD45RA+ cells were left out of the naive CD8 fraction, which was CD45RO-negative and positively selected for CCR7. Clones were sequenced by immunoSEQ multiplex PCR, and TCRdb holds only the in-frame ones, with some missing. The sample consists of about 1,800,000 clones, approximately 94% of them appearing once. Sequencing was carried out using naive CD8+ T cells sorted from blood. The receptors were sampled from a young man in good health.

CDR3 coding DNA: TGTGCCAGCAGCTTAACTACGGGCGGGGAGCTGTTTTTT. This translates into CASSLTTGGELFF. The chain combines TRBV7-3 with TRBJ2-2; D ambiguous. Trimming stripped 0 bases from V and 7 bases from J, with 6 bases between. This CDR3 is 13 amino acids long. Germline V gene data show CDR1 as SGHTA and CDR2 as FQGTGA.

CDR3 DNA sequence: TGCAGCGTCCCGGAGGCCTCGGTTACCCAAGAGACCCAGTACTTC. Its protein is CSVPEASVTQETQYF. The rearrangement links TRBV29-1 to TRBJ2-5, with D possibly being TRBD2 (5 bases). This CDR3 is built from 15 residues. Germline lookup yields CDR1 SQVTM and CDR2 ANQGSEA. Trimming shortened V by 6 bases and J by 1 base, and 18 bases separated the two germline ends.

The CDR3 nucleotides read TGTGCCAGCAGCCCCCCGGCCCGATCGGAGACCCAGTACTTC. Residues: CASSPPARSETQYF. The chain links TRBV9 to TRBJ2-5; D uncertain. The ends were cut back, 4 bases at V and 5 bases at J, with 15 bases in the middle. Germline V lookup: CDR1 SGDLS, CDR2 YYNGEE. The CDR3 totals 14 residues.

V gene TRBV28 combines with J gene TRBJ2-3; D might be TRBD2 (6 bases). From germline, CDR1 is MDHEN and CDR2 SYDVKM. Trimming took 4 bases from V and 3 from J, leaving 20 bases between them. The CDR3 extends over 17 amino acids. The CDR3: CASSSPLSRLGTDTQYF. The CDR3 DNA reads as TGTGCCAGCAGTTCCCCCCTGTCTCGACTAGGAACAGATACGCAGTATTTT.

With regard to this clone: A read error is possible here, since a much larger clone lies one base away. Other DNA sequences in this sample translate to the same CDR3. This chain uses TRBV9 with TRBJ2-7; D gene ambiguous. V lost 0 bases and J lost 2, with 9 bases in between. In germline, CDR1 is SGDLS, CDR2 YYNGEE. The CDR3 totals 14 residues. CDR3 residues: CASSVGGGTYEQYF. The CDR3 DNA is TGTGCCAGCAGCGTAGGCGGTGGGACCTACGAGCAGTACTTC.

The CDR3 region has the DNA TGCACCAGCAACCTGGGACTAGCGCTTGTTAATGAGCAGTTCTTC. It translates to CTSNLGLALVNEQFF. The V call is TRBV1, the J call TRBJ2-1; the D segment call TRBD2 is taken from the table without a DNA check. TRBV1 is a pseudogene. CDR3 length: 15 amino acids.